This T cell receptor beta chain was obtained from a study of siplizumab effects on memory and regulatory T cells. The study's findings and limits: Proliferating Tregs' suppressive function in siplizumab cultures went unconfirmed. Mappable alloreactive CD4+ clones were on average roughly 70% Treg-derived with siplizumab, around 25% in controls. Many proliferating CD4+ or CD8+ clones remained unclassified. Roughly 75-96% of them could not be assigned either a naive or a memory phenotype.

Assaying covered roughly 92,000 TCR templates per sample. Method: immunoSEQ multiplex PCR; TCRdb's copy keeps in-frame clones and lacks some. The table records approximately 100,000 clones, 75% to 95% of them present only once. This CDR3 contains 14 residues. Germline V CDR1 and CDR2: SEHNR, FQNEAQ (reference sequence). Trimming took 3 bases from V and 1 from J, leaving 4 bases between them. Remarks on this clone: What it binds is not known.

The TCR sequence derives from a human donor in good health. Some clones in this sample may be carry-over from other donors' samples. The source material was CD4+ T cells sorted from blood. The rearrangement uses TRBV7-9 and TRBJ2-6; D not certain. This CDR3 is CASSLSSGANVLTF. The DNA for the CDR3 is TGTGCCAGCAGCTTGTCTTCTGGGGCCAACGTCCTGACTTTC.